This T cell receptor beta chain was recorded in a study of blood T cell repertoires in COVID-19 (dated by TCRdb to about 2020). A note on the overall study: Samples from collaborators originated in the United States, Italy and Spain and spanned both the acute and convalescent phases of COVID-19. The samples were drawn from two sources: the first 160 participants of the ongoing ImmuneRACE study, and over 950 subjects contributed by 6 global collaborators. Nearly every sample came with metadata listing a de-identified subject ID, COVID-19 status, age in years and sex. The repertoires were released in a freely available public database intended as a resource for research on the immune response to SARS-CoV-2. The dataset comprised deeply sampled blood TCRbeta repertoires from subjects exposed to, actively infected with, or recovered from COVID-19. The prospective study material was composed of cDNA or gDNA derived from T cells, B-cell-depleted T cells, or PBMCs. HLA class I and class II types, where available, came from metadata supplied by the sample provider rather than from assay-based typing.

Another Seattle source contributed samples from volunteer blood donors who had recovered from COVID-19. The collaborating institutions used their own protocols to collect whole blood in K2EDTA tubes. Collaborator samples were shipped for TCRbeta analysis as frozen whole blood, isolated PBMCs, or DNA extracted from either sample type. Results and caveats for the whole study, not just this receptor: How much clinical and demographic metadata was included differed by source and by participant, and the metadata was provided uncurated.

Including cysteine and phenylalanine, the CDR3 has 18 amino acids. The entry retains the CDR3 DNA only, 54 bases that are in frame from base 1. CDR1 and CDR2 are drawn from the germline V gene (reference sequence): LNHDA, SQIVND. Trimming accounts for 5 bases at V and 2 bases at J, while the number of junction bases matched to no gene is 13. TCRbeta CDR3 regions were amplified from genomic DNA using the immunoSEQ Assay, a bias-controlled multiplex PCR. As for how the authors treated the data: Within the assay, amplification of reference gene primers was used to estimate how many nucleated cells each sample contained. To quantify the absolute abundance of each unique TCRbeta CDR3 rearrangement, sequence reads were collapsed and filtered. For each sample, productive Simpson clonality was calculated as the square root of Simpson's diversity index over productive rearrangements. TCRdb limited this immuneACCESS table to in-frame rearrangements with V and J called. A share of clones is missing; checked studies link under half to unresolved V genes, and the rest is unexplained. That table gives V, J and clone size, and the DNA gave D and trimming. The sample table records over 150,000 clones; roughly 91% of these occur just once. Of the sample, roughly 1.9% is held by the ten largest clones.

This clone was recorded only once. Its specific antigen is unknown. No base quality values were provided; no much bigger clone lies one nucleotide off. The receptor was isolated from a man over 45 who had recovered from COVID-19. The chain links TRBV19 with TRBJ1-4, with 8 junctional bases fitting TRBD1. The source material was peripheral blood. The DNA sequence is TGTGCCAGTAGTCTCCAGGGGGCGTCGGGGTCGACTAATGAAAAACTGTTTTTT. This codes for CASSLQGASGSTNEKLFF.